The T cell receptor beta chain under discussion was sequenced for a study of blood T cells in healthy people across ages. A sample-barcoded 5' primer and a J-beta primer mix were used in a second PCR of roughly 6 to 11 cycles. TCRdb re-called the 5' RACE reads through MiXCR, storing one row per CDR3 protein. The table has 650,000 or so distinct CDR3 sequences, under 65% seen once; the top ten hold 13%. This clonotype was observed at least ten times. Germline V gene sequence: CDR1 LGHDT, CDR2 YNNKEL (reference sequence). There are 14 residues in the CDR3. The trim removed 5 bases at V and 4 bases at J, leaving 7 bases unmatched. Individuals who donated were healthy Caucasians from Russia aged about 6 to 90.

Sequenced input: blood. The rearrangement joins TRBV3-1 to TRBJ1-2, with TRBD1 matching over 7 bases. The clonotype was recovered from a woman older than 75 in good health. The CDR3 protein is CASSAQQGSYGYTF. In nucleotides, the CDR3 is TGTGCCAGCAGCGCGCAACAGGGGAGCTATGGCTACACCTTC.